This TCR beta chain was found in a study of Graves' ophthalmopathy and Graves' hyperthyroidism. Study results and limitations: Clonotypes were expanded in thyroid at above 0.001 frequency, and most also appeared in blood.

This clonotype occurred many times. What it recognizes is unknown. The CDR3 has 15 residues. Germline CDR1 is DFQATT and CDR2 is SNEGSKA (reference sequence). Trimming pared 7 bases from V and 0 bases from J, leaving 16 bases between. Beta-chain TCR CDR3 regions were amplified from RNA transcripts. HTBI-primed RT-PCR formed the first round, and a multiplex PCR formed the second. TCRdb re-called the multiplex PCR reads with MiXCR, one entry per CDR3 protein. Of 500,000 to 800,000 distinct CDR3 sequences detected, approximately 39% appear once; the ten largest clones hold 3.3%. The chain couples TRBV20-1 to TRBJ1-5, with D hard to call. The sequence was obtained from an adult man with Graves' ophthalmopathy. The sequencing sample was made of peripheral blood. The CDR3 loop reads CSVREVGNSNQPQHF. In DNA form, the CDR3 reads TGCAGTGTGAGGGAGGTAGGCAATAGCAATCAGCCCCAGCATTTT.